One and the same sample provided the 27 T cell receptor beta chains below, sequenced in a study of Ad26.COV2.S vaccination and SARS-CoV-2 variants. Treatment described: about 20 received Ad26.COV2.S at low or high dose, single or two shots; 5 received placebo; per-sample allocation not given. Repertoires come from day 63 after the first vaccine or placebo injection. Sequencing was performed with immunoSEQ multiplex PCR; in TCRdb, only in-frame clones are kept and a portion is missing. The sample has fewer than 600,000 clones, 70% to 90% seen once. This specimen was peripheral blood, taken in a trial of Ad26.COV2.S vaccine versus placebo. These receptor sequences come from a person aged 18-65 years who received the Ad26.COV2.S COVID-19 vaccine or a placebo.

The gene calls are TRBV27 and TRBJ2-7; the D is unclear. CDR1 is MNHEY and CDR2 is SMNVEV in the germline V gene (reference sequence). The CDR3 runs to 13 residues. The V end was cut by 6 bases, the J end by 0 bases, with 9 bases between. The CDR3 DNA is TGTGCCAGCAGGACTCCTAGCTCCTACGAGCAGTACTTC. Residues: CASRTPSSYEQYF.

The V and J genes are TRBV24-1 and TRBJ2-3, with D possibly TRBD1 on 5 matching bases. From germline, CDR1 is KGHDR and CDR2 SFDVKD. The V and J ends lost 3 bases and 4 bases respectively, with 13 bases between them. The CDR3 spans 15 residues. For the CDR3, the DNA is TGTGCCACCAGTGATCGGGCAGGGTTTCCAGATACGCAGTATTTT. Encoded protein: CATSDRAGFPDTQYF.

The chain uses TRBV9 and TRBJ2-3; D is tentatively TRBD1 or TRBD2 (6 bases each). Trimming stripped 0 bases from V and 5 bases from J, with 10 bases between. This CDR3 has 14 residues. The germline gives CDR1 SGDLS, CDR2 YYNGEE. As DNA, the CDR3 is TGTGCCAGCAGCGTAGGGGGGGCCGGAGATACGCAGTATTTT. It translates to CASSVGGAGDTQYF.

Concerning this clone itself: One end of the junction fails to match germline, which may point to a read error. The chain employs TRBV12-3 or TRBV12-4 and TRBJ1-6, with D possibly TRBD1 on 6 matching bases. This CDR3 comprises 12 residues. CDR3 sequence: CASSLDGTRTNF. The CDR3 bases are TGTGCCAGCAGTTTGGACGGGACACGGACTAACTTT.

The rearrangement uses TRBV12-3 or TRBV12-4 and TRBJ1-2; no firm D call. This CDR3 comprises 13 residues. V was cut by 1 base and J by 6 bases, with 9 bases left in between. CDR3 coding DNA: TGTGCCAGCAGTTTAGGGGGAACCAATGGCTACACCTTC. Residues: CASSLGGTNGYTF.

In its sample, this clone was seen once. This chain links TRBV3-1 (or the pseudogene TRBV3-2) with TRBJ2-2; the match to TRBD2 covers 8 bases. This CDR3 has 14 residues. Germline lookup yields CDR1 LGHDT and CDR2 YNNKEL (reference sequence). V lost 8 bases and J lost 5; bases outside the gene matches: 7. As DNA, the CDR3 is TGTGCCAGCGGGGGACTAGGGGGAACCGGGGAGCTGTTTTTT. It translates to CASGGLGGTGELFF.

The V and J genes are TRBV4-1 and TRBJ2-3, with TRBD2 matching over 9 bases. CDR1 MGHRA and CDR2 YSYEKL come from the germline V gene. V shed 0 bases, J shed 6 bases, and the junction held 10 bases outside the gene matches. The CDR3 is 17 amino acids. The CDR3 region has the DNA TGCGCCAGCAGCCAAGATCATCACGCTAGCGGGGTGGATACGCAGTATTTT. Protein: CASSQDHHASGVDTQYF.

The CDR3 coding sequence is TGTGCCAGCAGTTATGGACTAGCGGGGGCTAGCTCCTACGAGCAGTACTTC. The encoded protein is CASSYGLAGASSYEQYF. The genes are TRBV28 and TRBJ2-7, with 13 bases aligning to TRBD2. J gave up 0 bases and V 4 bases, and 6 bases lay outside the gene matches. Germline lookup yields CDR1 MDHEN and CDR2 SYDVKM. This CDR3 region has 17 residues.

The chain joins TRBV7-9 to TRBJ2-5; D gene ambiguous. Trimming stripped 3 bases from V and 2 bases from J, with 10 bases between. This CDR3 has 14 residues. Germline assignment: CDR1 SEHNR and CDR2 FQNEAQ (reference sequence). This CDR3 reads CASSLRTAQETQYF. The DNA for the CDR3 is TGTGCCAGCAGCTTGCGGACGGCTCAAGAGACCCAGTACTTC.

The rearrangement uses TRBV2 and TRBJ2-3; TRBD2 matches 11 bases. Germline loops: CDR1 SNHLY, CDR2 FYNNEI. With 7 bases clipped from V and 2 bases from J, the junction kept 8 bases outside the gene matches. This CDR3 contains 16 residues. DNA for the CDR3: TGTGCCAGCATCCCGGGACTAGCGGCCTTCACAGATACGCAGTATTTT. Translated: CASIPGLAAFTDTQYF. The full variable domain, in which reference TRBV2 and TRBJ2-3 provide the parts outside the CDR3, is EPEVTQTPSHQVTQMGQEVILRCVPISNHLYFYWYRQILGQKVEFLVSFYNNEISEKSEIFDDQFSVERPDGSNFTLKIRSTKLEDSAMYFCASIPGLAAFTDTQYFGPGTRLTVL.

In its sample, this clone was seen once. This sequence joins TRBV4-1 and TRBJ2-1; 8 bases match TRBD1. CDR3 length: 16 amino acids. CDR1 MGHRA and CDR2 YSYEKL come from the germline V gene. Trimming took 3 bases from V and 4 from J; bases not matched to a gene: 8. CDR3 sequence (DNA): TGCGCCAGCAGCCAGAGGACAGGGTCGGATTACAATGAGCAGTTCTTC. Translating it yields CASSQRTGSDYNEQFF.

V and J are TRBV24-1 and TRBJ2-4, with 7 bases aligning to TRBD2. Germline V gene lookup returns CDR1 KGHDR and CDR2 SFDVKD. Trimming removed 4 bases from V and 7 bases from J; junction bases left unmatched: 6. The CDR3 length is 14 residues. The CDR3 protein is CATSDPGGSNIQYF. The CDR3 DNA follows: TGTGCCACCAGTGACCCGGGCGGGAGTAACATTCAGTACTTC.

J is TRBJ1-1 and V is TRBV14; D is uncertain. CDR1 is SGHDN, CDR2 FVKESK, per germline. Trimming left V 4 bases short and J 1 base short, with 10 bases between. The CDR3 extends over 14 amino acids. The CDR3 DNA follows: TGTGCCAGCAGCCCCGGAGGGTGGAACACTGAAGCTTTCTTT. This gives the protein CASSPGGWNTEAFF.

The rearrangement links TRBV5-4 to TRBJ1-3; D not resolved. The CDR3 runs to 13 residues. The ends were cut back, 3 bases at V and 0 bases at J, with 4 bases in the middle. The germline gives CDR1 SGHNT, CDR2 YYREEE (reference sequence). As DNA, the CDR3 is TGTGCCAGCAGCTCGAGCTCTGGAAACACCATATATTTT. Its translation is CASSSSSGNTIYF. The full variable domain, its missing parts supplied by reference TRBV5-4 and TRBJ1-3, is ETGVTQSPTHLIKTRGQQVTLRCSSQSGHNTVSWYQQALGQGPQFIFQYYREEENGRGNFPPRFSGLQFPNYSSELNVNALELDDSALYLCASSSSSGNTIYFGEGSWLTVV.

The rearrangement links TRBV3-1 (or the pseudogene TRBV3-2) to TRBJ2-1; 9 bases fit TRBD2. Trimming took 2 bases from V and 4 from J; bases not matched to a gene: 6. The CDR3 spans 16 residues. Germline CDR1 reads LGHDT; CDR2 reads YNNKEL (reference sequence). The DNA of the CDR3 is TGTGCCAGCAGCCAACGCGGGACTAGCATTTACAATGAGCAGTTCTTC. This encodes CASSQRGTSIYNEQFF.

The chain couples TRBV2 to TRBJ2-7; maybe TRBD1 (6 bases). The ends were cut back, 10 bases at V and 9 bases at J, with 16 bases in the middle. The germline CDR1 and CDR2 sequences are SNHLY and FYNNEI. The CDR3 loop spans 11 amino acids. CDR3 amino acids: CAIGPRQAQYF. In nucleotides, the CDR3 is TGTGCCATAGGCCCGAGACAGGCGCAGTACTTC.

V and J are TRBV19 and TRBJ1-1; possibly TRBD1 for D (5 bases). In germline, CDR1 is LNHDA, CDR2 SQIVND (reference sequence). The ends were cut back, 4 bases at V and 1 base at J, with 10 bases in the middle. CDR3 size: 14 residues. The CDR3 reads CASSKGVTNTEAFF. CDR3 nucleotides: TGTGCCAGTAGTAAAGGGGTTACGAACACTGAAGCTTTCTTT.

The chain carries TRBV6-5 and TRBJ1-5, with 10 bases aligning to TRBD1. Germline V lookup: CDR1 MNHEY, CDR2 SVGAGI. The ends lost 8 bases at V and 1 base at J; junction bases unmatched: 5. CDR3 length: 15 residues. The CDR3 coding sequence is TGTGCCAGCTGGACAGGGGGTGGGAGCAATCAGCCCCAGCATTTT. It encodes CASWTGGGSNQPQHF.

The chain couples TRBV6-2 or TRBV6-3 to TRBJ1-5; tentatively, D is TRBD1 (5 bases). Trimming stripped 2 bases from V and 9 bases from J, with 14 bases between. Per the germline V gene, CDR1 is MNHEY and CDR2 is SVGEGT. The CDR3 is 14 amino acids. CDR3: CASSYGASGPPQHF. CDR3 nucleotides: TGTGCCAGCAGTTACGGGGCCTCTGGGCCGCCCCAGCATTTT.

This chain uses TRBV6-5 with TRBJ2-7; 8 nucleotides agree with TRBD1. The CDR3 is 14 amino acids. CDR1 is MNHEY and CDR2 is SVGAGI in the germline V gene. V trimming: 2 bases; J trimming: 3 bases; junction bases outside the gene matches: 3. The CDR3, as DNA: TGTGCCAGCAGTTACGACAGGGGTGTCTACGAGCAGTACTTC. Protein sequence: CASSYDRGVYEQYF.

The chain couples TRBV6-5 to TRBJ2-5, with D unclear. Trimming stripped 4 bases from V and 7 bases from J, with 10 bases between. From germline, CDR1 is MNHEY and CDR2 SVGAGI. The CDR3 covers 12 residues. CDR3 sequence (DNA): TGTGCCAGCAGTTCTACCTTGGGGACCCAGTACTTC. Its translation is CASSSTLGTQYF.

This clone was detected only a few times. Other DNA sequences in the sample encode the same CDR3. The chain carries TRBV27 and TRBJ1-5; D not resolved. The CDR3 runs 13 residues. Trimming removed 2 bases from V and 2 bases from J, with 4 bases in between. The germline V gene has CDR1 MNHEY and CDR2 SMNVEV (reference sequence). The CDR3 protein is CASSLRGNQPQHF. The DNA of the CDR3 is TGTGCCAGCAGTTTAAGGGGCAATCAGCCCCAGCATTTT.

The genes are TRBV30 and TRBJ2-7, with TRBD2 as a possible D gene (5 bases). Germline CDR1 is GTSNPN and CDR2 is SVGIG (reference sequence). V was cut by 0 bases and J by 3 bases, with 18 bases left in between. The CDR3 runs to 16 residues. The CDR3 DNA reads as TGTGCCTGGAGTGTACACGCGGGTCTAGTTGACTACGAGCAGTACTTC. Translated: CAWSVHAGLVDYEQYF.

CDR3 sequence: CASSQESGAWGNTIYF. The CDR3 DNA reads TGTGCCAGCAGCCAAGAATCGGGGGCCTGGGGAAACACCATATATTTT. The V and J genes are TRBV3-1 (or the pseudogene TRBV3-2) and TRBJ1-3; D perhaps matches TRBD1 (6 bases). Germline loops: CDR1 LGHDT, CDR2 YNNKEL (reference sequence). V dropped 0 bases and J dropped 4 bases, with 13 bases sitting between them. The CDR3 loop spans 16 amino acids.

V usage is TRBV5-4 and J usage is TRBJ2-3; 9 positions agree with TRBD1. CDR1 is SGHNT, CDR2 YYREEE, per germline (reference sequence). Trimming cost V 2 bases and J 6 bases; bases outside gene matches: 10. The CDR3 covers 16 residues. CDR3: CASSFPLGDRADTQYF. DNA for the CDR3: TGTGCCAGCAGCTTTCCACTAGGGGACAGGGCCGATACGCAGTATTTT.

The J gene is TRBJ2-7, the V gene TRBV4-1; TRBD2 is a possible D gene (5 bases). The ends were cut back, 2 bases at V and 2 bases at J, with 13 bases in the middle. This CDR3 is 15 amino acids long. Germline loops: CDR1 MGHRA, CDR2 YSYEKL. The chain's CDR3 is CASSQSSGYTYEQYF. CDR3 coding DNA: TGCGCCAGCAGCCAAAGCTCGGGGTACACCTACGAGCAGTACTTC.

The V and J genes are TRBV30 and TRBJ1-5; 7 bases match TRBD1. J gave up 9 bases and V 3 bases, and 8 bases lay outside the gene matches. Germline loops: CDR1 GTSNPN, CDR2 SVGIG (reference sequence). The CDR3 sequence is 13 residues long. CDR3 amino acids: CAWRDRPSGPQHF. In nucleotides, the CDR3 is TGTGCCTGGAGGGACAGGCCTTCAGGGCCCCAGCATTTT.